This T cell receptor beta chain is drawn from a study of identical twins. As concerns this clonotype: Its antigen is not known.

Addition of a universal primer site occurred through template switching, and cDNA carried unique molecular identifiers. TCRdb reprocessed the 5' RACE reads with MiXCR, giving one entry per CDR3 protein. Here the sample spans around 490,000 distinct CDR3 sequences, 15% being singletons. Germline V gene sequence: CDR1 MNHNS, CDR2 SASEGT. V lost 5 bases and J lost 3, with 15 bases in between. The CDR3 consists of 15 residues. Study conclusions and caveats: The abundant beta clonotypes from cord blood had fewer insertions, and memory repertoires had none of this.

These data are also associated with another study on yellow fever vaccine responses in identical twins.

Sequences were obtained from CD4+ T cells sorted from blood. The rearrangement uses TRBV6-1 and TRBJ2-3; D remains ambiguous. This TCR was sampled from a woman aged 18-30 years in good health. CDR3: CASSTRSLGTDTQYF. The CDR3, as DNA: TGTGCCAGCAGTACCCGGTCCCTGGGGACAGATACGCAGTATTTT.